The clone carrying this TCR beta chain was detected once. This record belongs to a study of blood T cell repertoires in COVID-19. On the study more broadly: Samples representing acute and convalescent COVID-19 were sourced from the United States, Italy and Spain. PBMCs, B-cell-depleted T cells, or T cells provided the cDNA or gDNA that made up the material.

The CDR3 runs 14 residues. V gave up 5 bases and J gave up 5 bases; unmatched junction bases: 7. CDR1 and CDR2 (germline): MDHEN, SYDVKM. While infection was still active, Seattle patients were enrolled and then followed longitudinally. Original processing methods: Reference gene primers were amplified, and this amplification served to estimate nucleated cell counts. Sequencing used immunoSEQ multiplex PCR; TCRdb keeps in-frame clones, though not all of them. Clone size and V and J calls were adopted from that table, with D and trimming inferred from the DNA. The table includes 540,000 or so clones, 70% to 90% detected once.

The sequence derives from a woman in her forties or fifties with COVID-19, enrolled during active disease. The sequencing sample was made of peripheral blood. V usage is TRBV28 and J usage is TRBJ1-2; 8 bases fit TRBD1. The CDR3 spells CASSADRVVYGYTF. CDR3 DNA: TGTGCCAGCAGTGCGGACAGGGTGGTGTATGGCTACACCTTC.